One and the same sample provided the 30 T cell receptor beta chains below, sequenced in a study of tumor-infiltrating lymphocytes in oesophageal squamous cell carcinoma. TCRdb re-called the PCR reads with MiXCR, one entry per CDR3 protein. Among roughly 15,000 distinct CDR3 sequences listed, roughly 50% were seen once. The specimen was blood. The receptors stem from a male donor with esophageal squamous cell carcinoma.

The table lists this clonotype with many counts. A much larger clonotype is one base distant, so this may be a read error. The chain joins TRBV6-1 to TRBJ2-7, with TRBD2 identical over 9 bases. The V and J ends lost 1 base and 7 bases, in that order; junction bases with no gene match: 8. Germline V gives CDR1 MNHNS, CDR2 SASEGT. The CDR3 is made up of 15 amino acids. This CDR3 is CASSEDAGGPGEQYF. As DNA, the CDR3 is TGTGCCAGCAGTGAAGATGCGGGAGGGCCGGGTGAGCAGTACTTC.

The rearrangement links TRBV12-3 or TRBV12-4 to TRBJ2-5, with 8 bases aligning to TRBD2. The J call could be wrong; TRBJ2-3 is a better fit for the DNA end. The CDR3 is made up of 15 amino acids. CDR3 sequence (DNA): TGTGCCAGCAGTTTAGGCGGGGGGCGGACAGATACGCAGTATTTT. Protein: CASSLGGGRTDTQYF.

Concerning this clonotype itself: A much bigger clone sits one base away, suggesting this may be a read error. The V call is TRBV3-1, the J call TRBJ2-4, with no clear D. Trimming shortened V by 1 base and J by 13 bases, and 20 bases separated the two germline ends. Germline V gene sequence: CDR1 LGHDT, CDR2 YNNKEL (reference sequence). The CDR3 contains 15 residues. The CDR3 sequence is CASSQVFAAPNEQYF. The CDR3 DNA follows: TGTGCCAGCAGCCAAGTGTTTGCTGCGCCCAATGAGCAGTACTTC.

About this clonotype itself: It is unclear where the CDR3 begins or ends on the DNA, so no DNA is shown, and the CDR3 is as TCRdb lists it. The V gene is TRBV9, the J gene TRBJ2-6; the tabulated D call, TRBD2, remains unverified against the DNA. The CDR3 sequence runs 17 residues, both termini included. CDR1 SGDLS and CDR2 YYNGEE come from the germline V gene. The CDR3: CASSVGRVLNLRAVLRF.

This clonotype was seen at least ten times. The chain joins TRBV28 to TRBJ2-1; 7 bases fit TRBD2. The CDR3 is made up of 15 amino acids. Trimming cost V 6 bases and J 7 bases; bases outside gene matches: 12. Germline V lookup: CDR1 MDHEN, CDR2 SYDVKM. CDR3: CASRKLGGGGNEQFF. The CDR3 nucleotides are TGTGCCAGCAGAAAACTCGGTGGCGGGGGTAATGAGCAGTTCTTC.

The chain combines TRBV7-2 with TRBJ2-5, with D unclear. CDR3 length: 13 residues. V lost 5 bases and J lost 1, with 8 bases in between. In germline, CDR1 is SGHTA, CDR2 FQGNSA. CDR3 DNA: TGTGCCAGCAGCGCTTTGACCCAAGAGACCCAGTACTTC. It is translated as CASSALTQETQYF.

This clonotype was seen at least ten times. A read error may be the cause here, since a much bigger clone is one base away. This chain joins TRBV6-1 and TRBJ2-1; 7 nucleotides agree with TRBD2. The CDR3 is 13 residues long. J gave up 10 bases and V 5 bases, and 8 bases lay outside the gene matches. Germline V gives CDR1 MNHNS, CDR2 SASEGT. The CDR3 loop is CASSSSGLYEQFF. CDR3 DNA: TGTGCCAGCAGTTCTAGCGGACTCTACGAGCAGTTCTTC.

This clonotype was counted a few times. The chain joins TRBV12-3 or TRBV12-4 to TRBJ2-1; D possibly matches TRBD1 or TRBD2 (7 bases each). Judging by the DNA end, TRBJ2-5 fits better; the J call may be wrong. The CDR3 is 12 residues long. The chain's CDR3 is CASNWEGATQYF. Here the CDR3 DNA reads TGTGCCAGCAACTGGGAGGGGGCAACCCAGTACTTC.

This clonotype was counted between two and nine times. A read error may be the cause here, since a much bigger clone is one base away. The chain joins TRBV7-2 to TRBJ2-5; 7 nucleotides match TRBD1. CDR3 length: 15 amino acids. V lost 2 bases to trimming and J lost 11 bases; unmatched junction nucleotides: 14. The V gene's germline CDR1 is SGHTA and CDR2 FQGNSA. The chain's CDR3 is CASSLRTGRNDEQYF. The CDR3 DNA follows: TGTGCCAGCAGCTTAAGGACAGGCCGTAACGATGAGCAGTACTTC.

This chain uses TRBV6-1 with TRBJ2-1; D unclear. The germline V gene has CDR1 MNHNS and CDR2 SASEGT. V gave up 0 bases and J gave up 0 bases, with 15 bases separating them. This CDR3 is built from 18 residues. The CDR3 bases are TGTGCCAGCAGTGAAGCAGGTATAGGGCTAAGCTCCTACAATGAGCAGTTCTTC. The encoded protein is CASSEAGIGLSSYNEQFF.

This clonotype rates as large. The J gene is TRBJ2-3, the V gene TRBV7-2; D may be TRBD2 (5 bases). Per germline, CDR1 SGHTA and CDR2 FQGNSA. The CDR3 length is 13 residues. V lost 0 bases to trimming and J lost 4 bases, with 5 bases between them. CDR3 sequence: CASSLARADTQYF. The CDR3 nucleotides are TGTGCCAGCAGCTTAGCGCGGGCAGATACGCAGTATTTT. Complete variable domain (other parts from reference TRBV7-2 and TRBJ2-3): GAGVSQSPSNKVTEKGKDVELRCDPISGHTALYWYRQSLGQGLEFLIYFQGNSAPDKSGLPSDRFSAERTGGSVSTLTIQRTQQEDSAVYLCASSLARADTQYFGPGTRLTVL.

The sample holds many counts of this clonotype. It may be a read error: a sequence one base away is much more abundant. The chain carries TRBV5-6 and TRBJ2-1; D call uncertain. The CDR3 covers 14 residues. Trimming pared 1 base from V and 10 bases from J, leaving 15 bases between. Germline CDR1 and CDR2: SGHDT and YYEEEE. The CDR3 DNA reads TGTGCCAGCAGCTTGATCCTGTCGACCTACGAGCAGTTCTTC. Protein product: CASSLILSTYEQFF.

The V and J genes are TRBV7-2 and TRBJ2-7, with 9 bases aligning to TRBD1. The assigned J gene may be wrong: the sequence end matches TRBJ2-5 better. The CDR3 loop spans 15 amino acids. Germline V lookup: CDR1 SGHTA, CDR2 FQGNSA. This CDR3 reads CASSLGGQGQETQYF. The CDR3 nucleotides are TGTGCCAGCAGCTTAGGGGGACAGGGCCAAGAGACCCAGTACTTC.

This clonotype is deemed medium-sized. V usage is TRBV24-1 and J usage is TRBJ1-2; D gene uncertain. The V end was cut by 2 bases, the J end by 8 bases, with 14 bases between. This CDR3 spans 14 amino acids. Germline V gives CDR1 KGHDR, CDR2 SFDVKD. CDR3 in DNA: TGTGCCACCAGTGATTCCGGACGGACTTGGGGCTACACCTTC. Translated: CATSDSGRTWGYTF.

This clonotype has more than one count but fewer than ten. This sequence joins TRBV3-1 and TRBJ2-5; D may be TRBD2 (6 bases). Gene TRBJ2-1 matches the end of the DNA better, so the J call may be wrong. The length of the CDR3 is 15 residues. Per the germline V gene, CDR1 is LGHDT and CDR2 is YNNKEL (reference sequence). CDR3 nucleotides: TGTGCCAGCAGCGGCGCGGGGCACTACACCTACGAGCAGTTCTTC. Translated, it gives CASSGAGHYTYEQFF.

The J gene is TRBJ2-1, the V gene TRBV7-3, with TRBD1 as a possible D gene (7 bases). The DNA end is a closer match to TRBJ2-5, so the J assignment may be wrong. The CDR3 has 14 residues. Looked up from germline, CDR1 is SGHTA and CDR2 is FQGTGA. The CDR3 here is CASSPQGGLETQYF. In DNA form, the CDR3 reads TGTGCCAGCAGCCCCCAGGGGGGTTTAGAGACCCAGTACTTC.

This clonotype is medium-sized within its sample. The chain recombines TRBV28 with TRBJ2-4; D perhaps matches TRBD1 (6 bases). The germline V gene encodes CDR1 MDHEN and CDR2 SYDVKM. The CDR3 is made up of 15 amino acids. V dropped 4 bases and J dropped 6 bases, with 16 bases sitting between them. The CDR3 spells CASSSDSAWRNIQYF. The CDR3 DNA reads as TGTGCCAGCAGTTCGGACAGCGCCTGGAGAAACATTCAGTACTTC.

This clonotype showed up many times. CDR3 sequence: CASSFFGGLSSYEQYF. CDR3 coding DNA: TGTGCCAGCAGCTTCTTTGGGGGGCTGAGCTCCTACGAGCAGTACTTC. The rearrangement uses TRBV5-6 and TRBJ2-7, with D perhaps assigned TRBD1 or TRBD2 (6 bases each). Per the germline V gene, CDR1 is SGHDT and CDR2 is YYEEEE. V gave up 2 bases and J gave up 0 bases, with 15 bases separating them. CDR3 length: 16 amino acids.

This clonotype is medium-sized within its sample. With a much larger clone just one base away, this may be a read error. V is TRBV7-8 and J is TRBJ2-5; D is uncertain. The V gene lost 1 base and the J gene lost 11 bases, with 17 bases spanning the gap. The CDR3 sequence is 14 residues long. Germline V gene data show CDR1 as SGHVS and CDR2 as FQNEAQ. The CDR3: CASSLGYVGNEQYF. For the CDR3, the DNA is TGTGCCAGCAGCTTAGGCTACGTGGGGAATGAGCAGTACTTC.

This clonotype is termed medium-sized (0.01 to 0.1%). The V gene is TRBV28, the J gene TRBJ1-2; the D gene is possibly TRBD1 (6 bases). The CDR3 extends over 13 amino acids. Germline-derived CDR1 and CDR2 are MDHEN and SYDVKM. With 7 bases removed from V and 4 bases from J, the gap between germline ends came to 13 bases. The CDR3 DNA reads TGTGCCAGCAATACAGGGATTCTCTATGGCTACACCTTC. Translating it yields CASNTGILYGYTF.

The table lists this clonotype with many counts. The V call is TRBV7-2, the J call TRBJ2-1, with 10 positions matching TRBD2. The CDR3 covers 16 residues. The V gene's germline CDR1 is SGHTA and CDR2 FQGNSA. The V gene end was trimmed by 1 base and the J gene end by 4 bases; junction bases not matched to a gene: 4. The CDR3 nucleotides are TGTGCCAGCAGCTTAGGCAGGACTAGCGGATACAATGAGCAGTTCTTC. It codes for CASSLGRTSGYNEQFF.

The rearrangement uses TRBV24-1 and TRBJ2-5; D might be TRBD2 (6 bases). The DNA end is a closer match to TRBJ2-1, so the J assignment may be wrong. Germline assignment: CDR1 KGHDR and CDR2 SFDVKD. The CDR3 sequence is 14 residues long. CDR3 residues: CATSAREVYNEQFF. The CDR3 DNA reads TGTGCCACCAGTGCCAGGGAGGTTTACAATGAGCAGTTCTTC.

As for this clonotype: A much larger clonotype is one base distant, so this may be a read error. CDR3 nucleotide sequence: TGCAGTGCTAGAGACAGGGGTTCGCAAGAGACCCAGTTCTTC. Amino acids: CSARDRGSQETQFF. The rearrangement joins TRBV20-1 to TRBJ2-1, with D tentatively TRBD1 (6 bases). V shed 0 bases and J shed 13 bases, with 19 bases lying between them. Germline values: CDR1 DFQATT, CDR2 SNEGSKA (reference sequence). The CDR3 totals 14 residues.

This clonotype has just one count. The CDR3 spells CASSSVRTSYEQYF. The CDR3 DNA reads as TGTGCCAGCAGCTCCGTCAGGACATCCTACGAGCAGTACTTC. The chain uses TRBV5-5 and TRBJ2-4, with a weak D call TRBD1 (5 bases). The J call is uncertain, as TRBJ2-7 better fits the DNA end. Per the germline V gene, CDR1 is SGHKS and CDR2 is YYEKEE (reference sequence). The length of the CDR3 is 14 residues.

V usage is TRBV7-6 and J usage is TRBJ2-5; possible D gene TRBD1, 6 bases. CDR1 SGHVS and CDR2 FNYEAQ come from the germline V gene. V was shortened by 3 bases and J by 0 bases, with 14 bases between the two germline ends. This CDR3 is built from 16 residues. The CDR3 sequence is CASSFTTTGNQETQYF. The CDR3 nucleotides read TGTGCCAGCAGCTTTACTACCACAGGGAACCAAGAGACCCAGTACTTC.

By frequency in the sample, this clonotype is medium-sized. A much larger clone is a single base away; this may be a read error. The CDR3 DNA sequence: TGTGCCAGCAGTTTAACTAGCGGGACCTTGTACTTC. Its translation: CASSLTSGTLYF. V usage is TRBV28 and J usage is TRBJ2-5; TRBD2 agrees at 10 bases. Trimming removed 2 bases from V and 13 bases from J; junction bases left unmatched: 4. Germline assignment: CDR1 MDHEN and CDR2 SYDVKM. The CDR3 runs 12 residues.

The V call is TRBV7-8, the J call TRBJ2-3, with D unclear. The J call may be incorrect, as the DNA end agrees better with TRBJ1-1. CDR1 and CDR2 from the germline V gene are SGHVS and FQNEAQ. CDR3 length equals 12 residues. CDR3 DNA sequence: TGTGCCAGCAGCTTACACAACACTGAAGCTTTCTTT. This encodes CASSLHNTEAFF.

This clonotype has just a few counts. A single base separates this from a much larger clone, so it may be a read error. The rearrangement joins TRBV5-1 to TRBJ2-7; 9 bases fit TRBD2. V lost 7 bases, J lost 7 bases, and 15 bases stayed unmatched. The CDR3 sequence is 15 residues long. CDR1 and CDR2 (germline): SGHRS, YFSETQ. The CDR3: CASWPRPSGKNEQYF. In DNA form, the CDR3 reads TGCGCCAGCTGGCCTAGGCCTAGCGGGAAGAATGAGCAGTACTTC.

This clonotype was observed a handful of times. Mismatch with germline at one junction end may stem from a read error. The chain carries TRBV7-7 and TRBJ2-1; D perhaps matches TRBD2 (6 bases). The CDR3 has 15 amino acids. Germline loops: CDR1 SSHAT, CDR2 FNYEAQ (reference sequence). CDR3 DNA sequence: TGTGCTAGCAGCTTACGAGCGGGTTCATACAATGAGCAGTTCTTC. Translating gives CASSLRAGSYNEQFF.

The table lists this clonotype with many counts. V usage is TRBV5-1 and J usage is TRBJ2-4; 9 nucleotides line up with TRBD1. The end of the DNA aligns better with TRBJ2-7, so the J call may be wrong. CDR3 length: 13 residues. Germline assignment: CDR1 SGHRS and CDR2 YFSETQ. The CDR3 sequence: CASSFRQGGEQYF. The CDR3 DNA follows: TGCGCCAGCAGCTTCCGACAGGGGGGCGAGCAGTACTTC.